This is a list of T cell receptor beta chains from one sample in a study of T cell responses to AZD1222 COVID-19 vaccine. The method was immunoSEQ multiplex PCR; TCRdb's version includes in-frame clones alone and lacks a portion of them. The top ten hold about 6% of the sample, which has 120,000 or so clones, approximately 89% seen once. Here the sequenced sample was peripheral blood, taken on day 0 of AZD1222 vaccination. The source of these receptors is an adult in good health. Each CDR3 is given with its conserved first and last residue.

J gene | V gene | CDR3 protein
TRBJ1-2 | TRBV7-3 | CASSAQTGNGYTF
TRBJ1-2 | TRBV29-1 | CSVVGRGGQENGYTF
TRBJ2-2 | TRBV24-1 | CATSDFRQGANTGELFF
TRBJ2-7 | TRBV10-3 | CATNRGPYEQYF
TRBJ2-7 | TRBV3-1/TRBV3-2 | CASSASWDYEQYF
TRBJ2-2 | TRBV5-4 | CASSWVPRTGGSGELFF
TRBJ1-6 | TRBV19 | CASSFPDVGMGSPLHF
TRBJ2-7 | TRBV28 | CASSFATSLKF
TRBJ2-5 | TRBV30 | CAWTGLETQYF
TRBJ2-5 | TRBV6-5 | CASRDPPYGTQYF
TRBJ2-4 | TRBV27 | CASRRTGEEGIQYF
TRBJ1-4 | TRBV7-2 | CASSLFPTPNEKLFF
TRBJ2-7 | TRBV30 | CAWSGGSYEQYF
TRBJ2-7 | TRBV27 | CASIRLQGEQYF
TRBJ2-5 | TRBV27 | CASSLGRTRTQYF
TRBJ1-1 | TRBV4-1 | CASSTQTDLNTEAFF
TRBJ1-1 | TRBV5-6 | CASSLGDRGGTEAFF
TRBJ2-1 | TRBV15 | CATSVSYNEQFF
TRBJ2-3 | TRBV9 | CASSVAGTSGGRQYF
TRBJ1-3 | TRBV7-2 | CASQWAGRSGNTIYF
TRBJ1-1 | TRBV5-6 | CASSFEFSPTEAFF
TRBJ1-3 | TRBV30 | CAWSFLRNTIYF
TRBJ2-1 | TRBV6-2/TRBV6-3 | CASTPSPGGPLYNEQFF
TRBJ1-1 | TRBV9 | CASSVDTYTEAFF
TRBJ2-2 | TRBV5-1 | CASMGQNTGELFF
TRBJ1-2 | TRBV28 | CASSLTGNFYGYTF
TRBJ2-2 | TRBV6-5 | CASRQQGGTGELFF
TRBJ2-1 | TRBV19 | CASSTSGGEGQQFF
TRBJ2-1 | TRBV6-2/TRBV6-3 | CASSYSSRRTSGRNEQFF
TRBJ1-1 | TRBV28 | CASRFKAEAFF
TRBJ2-7 | TRBV18 | CASSSSRGETYEQYF
TRBJ1-1 | TRBV7-8 | CASSLLPVGNTEAFF
TRBJ2-5 | TRBV5-1 | CASSLAPGQQETQYF
TRBJ2-7 | TRBV7-3 | CASSSSAGTGEQYF
TRBJ1-5 | TRBV3-1/TRBV3-2 | CASSQDRKGQPQHF
TRBJ1-5 | TRBV5-1 | CASRPGVDNQPQHF
TRBJ1-1 | TRBV18 | CASSPFEGTNTEAFF
TRBJ1-2 | TRBV18 | CASSPLEDGGYTF
TRBJ2-7 | TRBV7-9 | CASSFRDLTYEQYF
TRBJ1-2 | TRBV7-9 | CASSHPLSYGYTF
TRBJ1-2 | TRBV30 | CAWSGANYGYTF
TRBJ1-2 | TRBV6-5 | CASSSYRDGYTF
TRBJ1-1 | TRBV7-9 | CATLGGVNTEAFF
TRBJ1-6 | TRBV5-1 | CASSLAGLDNSPLHF
TRBJ2-6 | TRBV6-2/TRBV6-3 | CASSTGTGVLTGANVLTF
TRBJ2-7 | TRBV7-2 | CASSGRLAGVYEQYF